Below, 19 T cell receptor beta chains from the same sample are listed, as sequenced in a study of cytomegalovirus exposure and HLA in healthy donors. Primers for the PCR totalled 60 Vbeta and 13 Jbeta. Clones were read by immunoSEQ multiplex PCR, and TCRdb kept only the in-frame ones, dropping some. The sample holds just over 150,000 clones, approximately 84% seen once. The sample comprised PBMCs. All receptors come from a woman under 30 in good health and CMV-seronegative.

This chain links TRBV19 with TRBJ1-2, with 10 bases matching TRBD1. Germline trimming cut 5 bases from V and 5 bases from J; bases unmatched to any gene: 2. The germline CDR1 and CDR2 sequences are LNHDA and SQIVND (reference sequence). The CDR3 is made up of 13 amino acids. CDR3 sequence reads: CASSGTGVYGYTF. CDR3 sequence (DNA): TGTGCCAGTAGTGGGACAGGGGTGTATGGCTACACCTTC.

This chain's CDR3 is CASSLSGRASSYNEQFF. CDR3 in DNA: TGTGCCAGCAGCCTTAGCGGGAGAGCGAGCTCCTACAATGAGCAGTTCTTC. V usage is TRBV27 and J usage is TRBJ2-1; 9 bases agree with TRBD2. V lost 6 bases and J lost 0; bases outside the gene matches: 9. Germline lookup yields CDR1 MNHEY and CDR2 SMNVEV (reference sequence). The CDR3 length is 17 residues.

The chain recombines TRBV18 with TRBJ1-2; the D is unclear. With 6 bases removed from V and 3 bases from J, the gap between germline ends came to 20 bases. This CDR3 contains 16 residues. The germline V gene encodes CDR1 KGHSH and CDR2 LQKENI. The chain's CDR3 is CASSPVVDPGDYGYTF. CDR3 coding DNA: TGTGCCAGCTCCCCGGTTGTGGACCCCGGGGACTATGGCTACACCTTC.

This chain uses TRBV29-1 with TRBJ2-1, with a weak D call TRBD2 (6 bases). Trimming removed 6 bases from V and 4 bases from J, with 19 bases in between. The CDR3 consists of 15 residues. Germline CDR1 reads SQVTM; CDR2 reads ANQGSEA. This CDR3 is CSVNRGGISYNEQFF. CDR3 DNA sequence: TGCAGCGTCAACCGGGGCGGGATTTCTTACAATGAGCAGTTCTTC.

The chain has TRBV21-1 and TRBJ2-2; the table calls TRBD2, which could not be checked here. TRBV21-1 is a recognized pseudogene. The CDR3 is 17 residues long. CDR3 in DNA: TGTGCCAGCAGCAAAGCAGGGGCTAGCGCGAACACCGGGGAGCTGTTTTTT. This sequence encodes CASSKAGASANTGELFF.

This clone was detected once. The chain combines TRBV5-6 with TRBJ1-2; D possibly corresponds to TRBD1 (6 bases). Germline values: CDR1 SGHDT, CDR2 YYEEEE. V dropped 4 bases and J dropped 3 bases, with 19 bases sitting between them. CDR3 length: 16 residues. The CDR3 spells CASSIRPGRGHYGYTF. In DNA form, the CDR3 reads TGTGCCAGCAGCATCCGGCCGGGCAGGGGCCACTATGGCTACACCTTC. Full variable domain (missing parts from reference TRBV5-6 and TRBJ1-2): DAGVTQSPTHLIKTRGQQVTLRCSPKSGHDTVSWYQQALGQGPQFIFQYYEEEERQRGNFPDRFSGHQFPNYSSELNVNALLLGDSALYLCASSIRPGRGHYGYTFGSGTRLTVV.

The chain employs TRBV28 and TRBJ1-4, with 7 bases lining up with TRBD1. After removal of 7 bases from V and 4 bases from J, the junction contained 9 bases not matched to a gene. Germline loops: CDR1 MDHEN, CDR2 SYDVKM. This CDR3 has 15 amino acids. CDR3 sequence (DNA): TGTGCCAGCAAACCAGTGGGACAGTATAATGAAAAACTGTTTTTT. Protein product: CASKPVGQYNEKLFF.

The rearrangement joins TRBV4-1 to TRBJ2-4, with TRBD2 as a possible D gene (6 bases). V lost 1 base, J lost 3 bases, and 10 bases lay in between. This CDR3 comprises 15 residues. The germline CDR1 and CDR2 sequences are MGHRA and YSYEKL. This CDR3 reads CASSQAGRGKNIQYF. For the CDR3, the DNA is TGCGCCAGCAGCCAAGCCGGGAGAGGCAAAAACATTCAGTACTTC.

The chain is built from TRBV7-2 and TRBJ2-2, with 7 bases aligning to TRBD2. This CDR3 has 13 amino acids. Losses at the gene ends were 1 base for V and 8 bases for J; bases not matched to a gene: 1. Germline V gene sequence: CDR1 SGHTA, CDR2 FQGNSA. CDR3 in amino acids: CASSLGGGGELFF. The CDR3 bases are TGTGCCAGCAGCTTAGGCGGGGGAGGGGAGCTGTTTTTT.

The CDR3 DNA sequence: TGTGCCAGCAGTTCAGGACAGGGTAGCAATCAGCCCCAGCATTTT. It is translated as CASSSGQGSNQPQHF. The chain uses TRBV28 and TRBJ1-5, with 8 positions matching TRBD1. Germline V gives CDR1 MDHEN, CDR2 SYDVKM. Unmatched junction bases numbered 2, after V lost 4 bases and J lost 0 bases. CDR3 length: 15 amino acids.

The chain combines TRBV19 with TRBJ2-5; D gene unclear. Germline V CDR1 and CDR2: LNHDA, SQIVND (reference sequence). This CDR3 comprises 14 residues. The V end lost 4 bases, the J end lost 2 bases, and 11 bases lay between the germline ends. In DNA form, the CDR3 reads TGTGCCAGTAGTACCACAACCCATCAAGAGACCCAGTACTTC. Translated: CASSTTTHQETQYF. Full variable domain (remainder filled in from reference TRBV19 and TRBJ2-5): DGGITQSPKYLFRKEGQNVTLSCEQNLNHDAMYWYRQDPGQGLRLIYYSQIVNDFQKGDIAEGYSVSREKKESFPLTVTSAQKNPTAFYLCASSTTTHQETQYFGPGTRLLVL.

The V gene is TRBV7-2, the J gene TRBJ2-7, with 7 positions matching TRBD1. V shed 5 bases, J shed 5 bases, and the junction held 6 bases outside the gene matches. CDR1 and CDR2 from the germline V gene are SGHTA and FQGNSA. CDR3 length equals 13 residues. In DNA, the CDR3 is TGTGCCAGCAGCCCAGACAGGGCGGACGAGCAGTACTTC. Translation gives CASSPDRADEQYF.

The chain employs TRBV30 and TRBJ2-5, with unresolved D. CDR3 size: 12 residues. V was clipped by 3 bases and J by 4 bases, with 9 bases between them. CDR1 and CDR2 (germline): GTSNPN, SVGIG (reference sequence). DNA of the CDR3: TGTGCCTGGAGGCAGTCGGGAGAGACCCAGTACTTC. Protein sequence: CAWRQSGETQYF. Based on the CDR3 plus reference TRBV30 and TRBJ2-5, the full variable domain is SQTIHQWPATLVQPVGSPLSLECTVEGTSNPNLYWYRQAAGRGLQLLFYSVGIGQISSEVPQNLSASRPQDRQFILSSKKLLLSDSGFYLCAWRQSGETQYFGPGTRLLVL.

This rearrangement joins TRBV2 to TRBJ1-2; no firm D call. Trimming removed 6 bases from V and 0 bases from J, with 11 bases in between. The CDR3 is 14 residues long. Germline V gene sequence: CDR1 SNHLY, CDR2 FYNNEI. In DNA form, the CDR3 reads TGTGCCAGCAGACCCCGAGTCTCTAACTATGGCTACACCTTC. It specifies CASRPRVSNYGYTF. Full variable domain (missing parts from reference TRBV2 and TRBJ1-2): EPEVTQTPSHQVTQMGQEVILRCVPISNHLYFYWYRQILGQKVEFLVSFYNNEISEKSEIFDDQFSVERPDGSNFTLKIRSTKLEDSAMYFCASRPRVSNYGYTFGSGTRLTVV.

J is TRBJ1-2 and V is TRBV6-6; 9 positions match TRBD1. The germline V gene encodes CDR1 MNHNY and CDR2 SVGAGI (reference sequence). This CDR3 is 15 amino acids long. With V trimmed by 6 bases and J by 4 bases, 9 bases remained unmatched. Here the CDR3 reads CASSQGQGRVYGYTF. DNA for the CDR3: TGTGCCAGCAGCCAGGGACAGGGAAGGGTCTATGGCTACACCTTC.

This chain links TRBV30 with TRBJ1-1; D remains ambiguous. Trimming left V 4 bases short and J 1 base short, with 7 bases between. CDR3 length: 12 amino acids. Germline loops: CDR1 GTSNPN, CDR2 SVGIG (reference sequence). CDR3 DNA sequence: TGTGCCTGGATCGGGAGGAACACTGAAGCTTTCTTT. Translation: CAWIGRNTEAFF.

The rearrangement uses TRBV6-5 and TRBJ1-2, with D tentatively TRBD1 (6 bases). Trimming left V 5 bases short and J 2 bases short, with 9 bases between. The CDR3 runs to 13 residues. Looked up from germline, CDR1 is MNHEY and CDR2 is SVGAGI. CDR3 in amino acids: CASSETGNYGYTF. CDR3 in DNA: TGTGCCAGCAGTGAAACAGGGAACTATGGCTACACCTTC.

This chain links TRBV7-8 with TRBJ2-5; a possible D gene is TRBD1 (5 bases). Germline V gene data show CDR1 as SGHVS and CDR2 as FQNEAQ. Trimming pared 8 bases from V and 5 bases from J, leaving 12 bases between. CDR3 length equals 12 residues. The CDR3 DNA is TGTGCCAGCCGAGACAGTTCGGAGACCCAGTACTTC. Its translation: CASRDSSETQYF. Full variable domain (rest looked up from reference TRBV7-8 and TRBJ2-5): GAGVSQSPRYKVAKRGQDVALRCDPISGHVSLFWYQQALGQGPEFLTYFQNEAQLDKSGLPSDRFFAERPEGSVSTLKIQRTQQEDSAVYLCASRDSSETQYFGPGTRLLVL.

The table lists this clone with a count of one. The genes are TRBV12-5 and TRBJ1-1; D remains unclear. Germline V gene data show CDR1 as LGHNT and CDR2 as FRNRAP. This CDR3 region has 14 residues. V lost 2 bases and J 4 bases, leaving 11 bases between the germline ends. The CDR3 nucleotides read TGTGCTAGTGGTTTGTCCATTGGGAGCACTGAAGCTTTCTTT. As protein: CASGLSIGSTEAFF.